This TCR beta chain was sequenced for a study of identical twins. General study points: Rather than following the same donors, the conclusions depended on cross-sectional statistical analysis. High-abundance cord blood beta clonotypes had fewer insertions; memory repertoires showed none.

This clonotype appeared many times. The antigen remains unidentified. A universal primer binding site was introduced by template switching. The final cDNA contained unique molecular identifiers. TCRdb reprocessed the 5' RACE reads via MiXCR and lists one record per CDR3 protein. The sample lists 1.5 million to 2 million distinct CDR3 sequences, roughly 35% occurring once. There are 12 residues in the CDR3. CDR1 and CDR2 (germline): SGHRS, YFSETQ. V was clipped by 4 bases and J by 2 bases, with 7 bases between them. Sequencing used cord blood. This sequence was found in a newborn girl in good health. The genes are TRBV5-1 and TRBJ2-7; D is undetermined. The CDR3 spells CASSAQTYEQYF. In DNA, the CDR3 is TGCGCCAGCAGCGCGCAGACCTACGAGCAGTACTTC.